This T cell receptor (beta chain) originates from a study of shared clonotypes between healthy human individuals. Libraries were prepared by immunoSEQ multiplex PCR; TCRdb keeps only in-frame clonotypes and omits some of them. The sample lists some 1,900,000 clones; roughly 94% were seen once. Trimming left V 0 bases short and J 4 bases short, with 4 bases between. The length of the CDR3 is 13 residues. Germline V gene sequence: CDR1 SEHNR, CDR2 FQNEAQ (reference sequence). Naivety among CD8 cells was defined by CD45RO negativity and positive CCR7 selection, thereby excluding terminally differentiated effector memory CD45RA+ cells.

The sequence came from a man aged 18 to 30 in good health. The chain uses TRBV7-9 and TRBJ2-1, with D unresolved. Sequences were obtained from naive CD8+ T cells sorted from blood. Here the CDR3 DNA reads TGTGCCAGCAGCTTAGCCGAATACAATGAGCAGTTCTTC. Its protein is CASSLAEYNEQFF. Full variable domain (rest looked up from reference TRBV7-9 and TRBJ2-1): DTGVSQNPRHKITKRGQNVTFRCDPISEHNRLYWYRQTLGQGPEFLTYFQNEAQLEKSRLLSDRFSAERPKGSFSTLEIQRTEQGDSAMYLCASSLAEYNEQFFGPGTRLTVL.